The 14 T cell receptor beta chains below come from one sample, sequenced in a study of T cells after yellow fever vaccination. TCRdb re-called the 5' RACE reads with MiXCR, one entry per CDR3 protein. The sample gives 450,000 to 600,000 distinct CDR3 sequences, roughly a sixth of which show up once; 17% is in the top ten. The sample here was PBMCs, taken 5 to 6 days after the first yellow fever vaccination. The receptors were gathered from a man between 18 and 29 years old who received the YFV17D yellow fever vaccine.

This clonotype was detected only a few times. In DNA, the CDR3 is TGTGCCAGCAGTGTGAGCAGCCTTGGAGGCTACACCTTC. Its translation: CASSVSSLGGYTF. The chain couples TRBV2 to TRBJ1-2; D call uncertain. V was shortened by 4 bases and J by 8 bases, with 14 bases between the two germline ends. Germline CDR1 reads SNHLY; CDR2 reads FYNNEI. This CDR3 region has 13 residues.

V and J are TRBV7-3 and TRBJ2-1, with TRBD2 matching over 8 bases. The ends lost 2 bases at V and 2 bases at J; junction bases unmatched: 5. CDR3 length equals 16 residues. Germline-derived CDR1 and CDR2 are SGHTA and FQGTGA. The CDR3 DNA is TGTGCCAGCAGCTTAGAGAGCGGGGGACCCTACAATGAGCAGTTCTTC. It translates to CASSLESGGPYNEQFF.

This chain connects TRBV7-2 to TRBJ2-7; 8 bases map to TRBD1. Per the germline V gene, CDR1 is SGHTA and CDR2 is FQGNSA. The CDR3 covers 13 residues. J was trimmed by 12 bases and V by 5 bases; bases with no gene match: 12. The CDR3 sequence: CASSTYPGQGGYV. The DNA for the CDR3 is TGTGCCAGCAGCACCTACCCCGGACAGGGAGGGTACGTC.

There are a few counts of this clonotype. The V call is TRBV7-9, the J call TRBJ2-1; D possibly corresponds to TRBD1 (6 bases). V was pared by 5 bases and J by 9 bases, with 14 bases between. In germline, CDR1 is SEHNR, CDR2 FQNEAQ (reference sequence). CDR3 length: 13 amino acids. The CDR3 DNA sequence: TGTGCCAGCAGCCACAGACAGGTCTTTGAGCAGTTCTTC. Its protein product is CASSHRQVFEQFF.

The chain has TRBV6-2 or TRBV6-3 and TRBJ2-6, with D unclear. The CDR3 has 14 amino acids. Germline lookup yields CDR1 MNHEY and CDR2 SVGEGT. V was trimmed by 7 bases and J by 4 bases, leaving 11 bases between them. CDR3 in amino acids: CASNTRSGANVLTF. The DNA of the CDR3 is TGTGCCAGCAACACCCGCTCCGGGGCCAACGTCCTGACTTTC.

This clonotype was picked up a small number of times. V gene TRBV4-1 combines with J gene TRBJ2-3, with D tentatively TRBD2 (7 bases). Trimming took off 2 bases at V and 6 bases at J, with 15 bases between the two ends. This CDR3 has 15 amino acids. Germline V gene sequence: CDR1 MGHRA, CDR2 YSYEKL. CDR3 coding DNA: TGCGCCAGCAGCCAAAGGTCGGGGGGCCGGGATACGCAGTATTTT. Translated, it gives CASSQRSGGRDTQYF.

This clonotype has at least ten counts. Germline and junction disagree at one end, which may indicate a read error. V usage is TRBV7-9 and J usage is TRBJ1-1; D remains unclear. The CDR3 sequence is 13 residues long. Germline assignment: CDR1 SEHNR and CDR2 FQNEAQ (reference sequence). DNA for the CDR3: TGCGCCAGCAGCCTAGGCACGGGGACTGAAGCTTTCTTT. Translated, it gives CASSLGTGTEAFF.

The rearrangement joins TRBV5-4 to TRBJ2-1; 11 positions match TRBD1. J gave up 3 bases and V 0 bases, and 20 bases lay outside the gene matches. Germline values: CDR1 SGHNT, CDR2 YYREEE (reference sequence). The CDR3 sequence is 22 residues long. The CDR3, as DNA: TGTGCCAGCAGCTTGGTCCTTGGGACGGGACAGGGGGAGCCTACACTCTACAATGAGCAGTTCTTC. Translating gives CASSLVLGTGQGEPTLYNEQFF.

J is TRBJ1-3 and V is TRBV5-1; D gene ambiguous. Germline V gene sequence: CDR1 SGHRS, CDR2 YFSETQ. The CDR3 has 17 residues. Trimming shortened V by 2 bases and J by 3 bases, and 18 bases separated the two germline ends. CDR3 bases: TGCGCCAGCAGCTTTTCCGCCCGGGGAGGAAATGGAAACACCATATATTTT. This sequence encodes CASSFSARGGNGNTIYF.

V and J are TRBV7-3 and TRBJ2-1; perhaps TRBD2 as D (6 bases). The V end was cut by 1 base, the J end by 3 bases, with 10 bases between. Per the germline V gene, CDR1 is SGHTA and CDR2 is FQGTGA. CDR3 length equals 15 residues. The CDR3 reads CASSLRRGYYNEQFF. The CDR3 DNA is TGTGCCAGCAGCTTAAGGAGGGGCTACTACAATGAGCAGTTCTTC.

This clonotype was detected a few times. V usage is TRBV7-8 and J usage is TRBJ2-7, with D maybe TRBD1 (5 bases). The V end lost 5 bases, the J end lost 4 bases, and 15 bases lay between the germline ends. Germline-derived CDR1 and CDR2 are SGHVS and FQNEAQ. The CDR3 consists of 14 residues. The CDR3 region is CASSPVGPDYEQYV. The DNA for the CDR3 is TGTGCCAGCAGCCCAGTGGGGCCGGATTACGAGCAGTACGTC.

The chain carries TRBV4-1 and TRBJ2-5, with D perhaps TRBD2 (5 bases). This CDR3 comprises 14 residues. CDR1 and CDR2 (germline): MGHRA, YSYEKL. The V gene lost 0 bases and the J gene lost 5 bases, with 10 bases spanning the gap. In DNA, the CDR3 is TGCGCCAGCAGCCAAGAGTCGACGGGGGAGACCCAGTACTTC. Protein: CASSQESTGETQYF.

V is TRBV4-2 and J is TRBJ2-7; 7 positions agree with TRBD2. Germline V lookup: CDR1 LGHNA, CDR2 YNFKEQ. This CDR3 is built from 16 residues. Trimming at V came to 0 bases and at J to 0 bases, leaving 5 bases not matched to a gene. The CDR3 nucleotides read TGTGCCAGCAGCCAAGAACTAGCGTCGGGCTCCTACGAGCAGTACTTC. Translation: CASSQELASGSYEQYF.

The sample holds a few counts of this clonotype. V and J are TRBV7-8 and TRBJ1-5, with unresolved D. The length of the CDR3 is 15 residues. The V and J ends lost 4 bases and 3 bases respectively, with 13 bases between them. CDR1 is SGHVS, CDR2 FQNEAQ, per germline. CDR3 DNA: TGTGCCAGCAGCTCAGGCGGGCGGATCAATCAGCCCCAGCATTTT. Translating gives CASSSGGRINQPQHF.